This T cell receptor (beta chain) was identified in a study of OX40 agonist ivuxolimab in advanced cancers. Overall study findings and caveats: Clonal expansion from baseline to week 6 occurred in both CD4+ and CD8+ T cells.

This clone was recorded a few times. Its antigen is not identified. The germline CDR1 and CDR2 sequences are MGHDK and SYGVNS. V lost 5 bases and J lost 10, with 20 bases in between. The CDR3 length is 15 residues. Some clones are missing from TCRdb's copy, which holds only in-frame ones; the method was immunoSEQ multiplex PCR. The table records just under 80,000 clones, 89% of them present only once. The material was CD4+ or CD8+ T cells sorted from blood, obtained in a trial of the OX40 agonist ivuxolimab. This receptor was taken from an adult with an advanced solid tumor such as melanoma, head and neck, liver or kidney cancer. This sequence joins TRBV25-1 and TRBJ1-4, with a tentative D call TRBD1 (5 bases). The CDR3 coding sequence is TGTGCCAGCAGTAATCATGGAACGCCTGGGGGAAAACTGTTTTTT. Amino acid sequence: CASSNHGTPGGKLFF.